This record concerns one T cell receptor (beta chain) sequence. Its antigen is not known. V lost 9 bases to trimming and J lost 0 bases; unmatched junction nucleotides: 4. From germline, CDR1 is SNHLY and CDR2 FYNNEI. The CDR3 runs 13 residues. The sample is drawn from a study of cytomegalovirus exposure and HLA in healthy donors. The study, taken as a whole, reports: Most observed TCR sequences were rare, whereas some public TCRs were detected in many donors. Near-uniform donor sequencing depth was presumed by presence/absence analyses. A list of 150 to 200 TCR beta chains associated with cytomegalovirus was given. Accurate predictions that matched the HLA-A and HLA-B alleles of most subjects were reportedly made from TCR beta sequences.

13 Jbeta primers and 60 Vbeta primers were used for the PCR. Assay: immunoSEQ multiplex PCR; the TCRdb copy retains only in-frame clones and omits some. Here the sample table reports around 140,000 clones. This chain uses TRBV2 with TRBJ1-1; 7 bases map to TRBD1. The receptor was isolated from a woman in her 40s in good health and CMV-seronegative. Sequencing was performed on PBMCs. The CDR3 protein is CARAGTVNTEAFF. CDR3 nucleotide sequence: TGTGCCAGAGCCGGGACAGTGAACACTGAAGCTTTCTTT.